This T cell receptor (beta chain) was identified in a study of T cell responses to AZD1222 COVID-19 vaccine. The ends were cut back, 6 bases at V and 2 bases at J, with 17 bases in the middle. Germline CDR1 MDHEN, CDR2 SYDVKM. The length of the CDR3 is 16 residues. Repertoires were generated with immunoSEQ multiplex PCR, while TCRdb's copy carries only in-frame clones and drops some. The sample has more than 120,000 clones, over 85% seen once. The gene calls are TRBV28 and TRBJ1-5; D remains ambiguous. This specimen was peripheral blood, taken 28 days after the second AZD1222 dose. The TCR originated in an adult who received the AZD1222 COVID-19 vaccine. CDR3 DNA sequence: TGTGCCAGCAGGGAACAGTATGGGAACGGCAATCAGCCCCAGCATTTT. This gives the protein CASREQYGNGNQPQHF.